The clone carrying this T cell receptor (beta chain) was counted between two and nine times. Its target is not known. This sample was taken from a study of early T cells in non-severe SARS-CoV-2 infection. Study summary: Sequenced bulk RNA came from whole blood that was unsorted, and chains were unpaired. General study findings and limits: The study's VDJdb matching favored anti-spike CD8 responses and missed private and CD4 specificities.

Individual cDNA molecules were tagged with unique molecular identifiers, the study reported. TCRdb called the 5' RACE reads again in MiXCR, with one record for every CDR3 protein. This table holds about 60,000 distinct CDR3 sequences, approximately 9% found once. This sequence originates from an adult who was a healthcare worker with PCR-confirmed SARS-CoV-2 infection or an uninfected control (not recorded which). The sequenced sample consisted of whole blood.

CDR3: CASSLSGTGKNEKLFF. The CDR3 region has the DNA TGTGCCAGCAGCCTGTCAGGGACAGGGAAGAATGAAAAACTGTTTTTT. The chain carries TRBV3-1 and TRBJ1-4; 9 bases are shared with TRBD1. This CDR3 comprises 16 residues. V shed 4 bases and J 5 bases; nucleotides not matched to a gene: 8. Germline loops: CDR1 LGHDT, CDR2 YNNKEL (reference sequence).